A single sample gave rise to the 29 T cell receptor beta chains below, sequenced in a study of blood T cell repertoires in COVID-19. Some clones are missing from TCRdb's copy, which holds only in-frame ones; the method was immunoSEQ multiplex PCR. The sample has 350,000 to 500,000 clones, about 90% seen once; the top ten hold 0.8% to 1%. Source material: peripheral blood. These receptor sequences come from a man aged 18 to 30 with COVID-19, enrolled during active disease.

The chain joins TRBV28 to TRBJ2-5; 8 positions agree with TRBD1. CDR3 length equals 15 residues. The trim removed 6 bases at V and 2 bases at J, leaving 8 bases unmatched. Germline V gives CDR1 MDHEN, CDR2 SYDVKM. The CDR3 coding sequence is TGTGCCAGCAGAACCCGGACAGGGAGACAAGAGACCCAGTACTTC. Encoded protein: CASRTRTGRQETQYF.

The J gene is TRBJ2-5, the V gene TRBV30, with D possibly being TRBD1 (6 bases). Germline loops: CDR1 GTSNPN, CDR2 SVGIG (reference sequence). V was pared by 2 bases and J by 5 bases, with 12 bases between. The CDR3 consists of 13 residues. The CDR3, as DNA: TGTGCCTGGAGTAACAGGGAGAGGGAGACCCAGTACTTC. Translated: CAWSNRERETQYF.

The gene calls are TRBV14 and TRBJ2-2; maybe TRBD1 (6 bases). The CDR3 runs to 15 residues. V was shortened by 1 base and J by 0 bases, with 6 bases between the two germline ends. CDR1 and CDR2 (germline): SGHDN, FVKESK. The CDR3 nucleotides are TGTGCCAGCAGCCAAGGGACAGCGAACACCGGGGAGCTGTTTTTT. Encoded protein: CASSQGTANTGELFF.

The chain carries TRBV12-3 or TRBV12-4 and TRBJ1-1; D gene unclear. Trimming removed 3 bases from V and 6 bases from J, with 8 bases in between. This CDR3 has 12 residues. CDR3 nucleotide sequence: TGTGCCAGCAGTTTTATGTTATCTGAAGCTTTCTTT. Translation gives CASSFMLSEAFF.

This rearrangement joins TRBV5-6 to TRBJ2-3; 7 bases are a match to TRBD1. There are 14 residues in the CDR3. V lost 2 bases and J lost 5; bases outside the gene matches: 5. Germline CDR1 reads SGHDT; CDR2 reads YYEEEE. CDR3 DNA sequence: TGTGCCAGCAGCTTTAAGGACAGGCAAGATACGCAGTATTTT. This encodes CASSFKDRQDTQYF.

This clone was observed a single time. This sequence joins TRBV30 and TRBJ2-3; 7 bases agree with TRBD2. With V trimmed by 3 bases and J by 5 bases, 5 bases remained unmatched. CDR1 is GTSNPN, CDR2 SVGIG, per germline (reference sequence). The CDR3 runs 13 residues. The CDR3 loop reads CAWRRSGGDTQYF. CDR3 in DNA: TGTGCCTGGAGGCGGTCGGGGGGAGATACGCAGTATTTT.

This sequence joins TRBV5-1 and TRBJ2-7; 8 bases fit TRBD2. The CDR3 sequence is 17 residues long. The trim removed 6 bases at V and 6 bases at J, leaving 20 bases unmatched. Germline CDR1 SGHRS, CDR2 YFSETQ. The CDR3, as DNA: TGCGCCAGCAATCGGGGTACAACGACCGGGAGGGCCGGCGAGCAGTACTTC. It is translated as CASNRGTTTGRAGEQYF.

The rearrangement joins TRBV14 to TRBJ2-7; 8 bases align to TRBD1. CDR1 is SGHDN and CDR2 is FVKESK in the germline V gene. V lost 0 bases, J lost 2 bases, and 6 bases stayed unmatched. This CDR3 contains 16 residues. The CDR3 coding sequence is TGTGCCAGCAGCCAAGATAGAGGGACAGGACCCTACGAGCAGTACTTC. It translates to CASSQDRGTGPYEQYF.

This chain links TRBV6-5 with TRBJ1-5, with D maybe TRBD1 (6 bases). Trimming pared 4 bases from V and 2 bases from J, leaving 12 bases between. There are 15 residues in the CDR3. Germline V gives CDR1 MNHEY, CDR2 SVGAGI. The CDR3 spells CASSLGGWGNQPQHF. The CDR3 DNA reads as TGTGCCAGCAGTTTAGGGGGATGGGGCAATCAGCCCCAGCATTTT.

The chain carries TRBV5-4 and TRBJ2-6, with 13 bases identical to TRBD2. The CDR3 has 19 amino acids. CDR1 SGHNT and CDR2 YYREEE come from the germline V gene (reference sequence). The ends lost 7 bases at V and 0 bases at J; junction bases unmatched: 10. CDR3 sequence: CASLPSGLAGASGANVLTF. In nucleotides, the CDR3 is TGTGCCAGCCTTCCGAGCGGACTAGCGGGAGCCTCTGGGGCCAACGTCCTGACTTTC. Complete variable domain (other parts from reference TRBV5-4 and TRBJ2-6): ETGVTQSPTHLIKTRGQQVTLRCSSQSGHNTVSWYQQALGQGPQFIFQYYREEENGRGNFPPRFSGLQFPNYSSELNVNALELDDSALYLCASLPSGLAGASGANVLTFGAGSRLTVL.

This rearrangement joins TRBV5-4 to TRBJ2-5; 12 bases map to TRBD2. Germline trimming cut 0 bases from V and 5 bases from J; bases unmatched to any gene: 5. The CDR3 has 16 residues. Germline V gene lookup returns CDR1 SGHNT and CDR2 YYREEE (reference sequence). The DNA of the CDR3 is TGTGCCAGCAGCTTGGTTCTAGCGGGGGGGCTGGAGACCCAGTACTTC. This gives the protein CASSLVLAGGLETQYF.

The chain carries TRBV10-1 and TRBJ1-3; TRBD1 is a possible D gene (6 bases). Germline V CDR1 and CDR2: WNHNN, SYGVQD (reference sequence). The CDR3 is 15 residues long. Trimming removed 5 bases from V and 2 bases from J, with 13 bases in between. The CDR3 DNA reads TGCGCCAGCAGTCCCGACAGGAATCCTGGAAACACCATATATTTT. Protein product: CASSPDRNPGNTIYF.

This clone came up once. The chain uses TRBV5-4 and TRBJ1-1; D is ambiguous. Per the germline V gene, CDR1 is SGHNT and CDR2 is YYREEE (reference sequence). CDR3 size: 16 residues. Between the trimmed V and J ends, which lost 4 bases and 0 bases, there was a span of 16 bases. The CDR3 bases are TGTGCCAGCAGCATTGGCCACAGCTATATGAACACTGAAGCTTTCTTT. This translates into CASSIGHSYMNTEAFF.

The DNA of the CDR3 is TGTGCCAGCAGTTTACTAACAGGGGGTGGCTATGGCTACACCTTC. This translates into CASSLLTGGGYGYTF. The V call is TRBV27, the J call TRBJ1-2; 8 positions agree with TRBD1. The CDR3 runs to 15 residues. Germline V gene sequence: CDR1 MNHEY, CDR2 SMNVEV (reference sequence). Germline trimming cut 2 bases from V and 4 bases from J; bases unmatched to any gene: 6.

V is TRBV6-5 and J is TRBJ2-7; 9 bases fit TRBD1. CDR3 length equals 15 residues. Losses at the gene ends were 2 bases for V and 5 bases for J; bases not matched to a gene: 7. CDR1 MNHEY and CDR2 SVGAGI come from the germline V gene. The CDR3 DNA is TGTGCCAGCAGTTACCAGACAGGGGGACATCACGAGCAGTACTTC. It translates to CASSYQTGGHHEQYF.

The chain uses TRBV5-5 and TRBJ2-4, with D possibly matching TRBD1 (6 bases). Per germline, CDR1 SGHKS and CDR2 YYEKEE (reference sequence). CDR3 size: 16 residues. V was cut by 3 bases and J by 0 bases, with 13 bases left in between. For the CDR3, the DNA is TGTGCCAGCAGCTCCCCCGGACAGATAGCCAAAAACATTCAGTACTTC. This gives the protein CASSSPGQIAKNIQYF.

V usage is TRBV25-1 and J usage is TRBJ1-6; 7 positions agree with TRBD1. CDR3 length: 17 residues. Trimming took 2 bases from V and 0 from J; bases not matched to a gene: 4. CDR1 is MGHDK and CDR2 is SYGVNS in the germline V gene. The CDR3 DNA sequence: TGTGCCAGCAGTGAAAGGGGGCAAAGCTCCTATAATTCACCCCTCCACTTT. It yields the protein CASSERGQSSYNSPLHF.

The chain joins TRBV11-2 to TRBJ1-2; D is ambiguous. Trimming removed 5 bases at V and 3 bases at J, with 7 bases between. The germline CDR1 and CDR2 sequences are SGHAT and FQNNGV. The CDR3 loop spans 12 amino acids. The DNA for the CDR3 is TGTGCCAGCAGCGGAGGCCACTATGGCTACACCTTC. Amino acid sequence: CASSGGHYGYTF. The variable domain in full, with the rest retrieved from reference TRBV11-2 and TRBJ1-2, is EAGVAQSPRYKIIEKRQSVAFWCNPISGHATLYWYQQILGQGPKLLIQFQNNGVVDDSQLPKDRFSAERLKGVDSTLKIQPAKLEDSAVYLCASSGGHYGYTFGSGTRLTVV.

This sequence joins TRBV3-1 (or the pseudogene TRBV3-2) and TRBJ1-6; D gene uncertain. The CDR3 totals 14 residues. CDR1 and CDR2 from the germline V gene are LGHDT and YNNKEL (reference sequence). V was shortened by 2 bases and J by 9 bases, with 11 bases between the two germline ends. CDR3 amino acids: CASSQREATSPLHF. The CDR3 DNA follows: TGTGCCAGCAGCCAAAGAGAGGCGACTTCACCCCTCCACTTT.

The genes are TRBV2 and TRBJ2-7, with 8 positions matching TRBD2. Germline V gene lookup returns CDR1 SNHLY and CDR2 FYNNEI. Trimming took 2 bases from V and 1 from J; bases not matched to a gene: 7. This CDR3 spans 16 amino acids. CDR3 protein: CASSEKSGRISYEQYF. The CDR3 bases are TGTGCCAGCAGTGAAAAGAGCGGGAGAATATCCTACGAGCAGTACTTC.

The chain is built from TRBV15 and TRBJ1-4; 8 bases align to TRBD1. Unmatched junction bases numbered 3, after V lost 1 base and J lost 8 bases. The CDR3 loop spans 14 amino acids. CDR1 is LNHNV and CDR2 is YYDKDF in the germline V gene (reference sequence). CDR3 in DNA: TGTGCCACCAGCAGAGTCAGGGGGCGCGAAAAACTGTTTTTT. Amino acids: CATSRVRGREKLFF.

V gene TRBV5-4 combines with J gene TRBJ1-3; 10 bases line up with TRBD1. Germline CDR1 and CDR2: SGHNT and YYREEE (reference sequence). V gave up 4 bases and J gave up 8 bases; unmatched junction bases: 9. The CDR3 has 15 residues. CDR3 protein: CASSPPGQGSDTIYF. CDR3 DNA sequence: TGTGCCAGCAGCCCACCGGGACAGGGGTCCGACACCATATATTTT.

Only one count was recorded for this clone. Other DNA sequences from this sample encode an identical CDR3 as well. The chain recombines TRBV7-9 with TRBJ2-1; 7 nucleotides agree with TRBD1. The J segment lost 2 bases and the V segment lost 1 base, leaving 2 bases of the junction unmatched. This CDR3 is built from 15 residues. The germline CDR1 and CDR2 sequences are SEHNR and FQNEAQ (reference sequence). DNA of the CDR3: TGTGCCAGCAGCTTAGGGCAGGGGGCCTACAATGAGCAGTTCTTC. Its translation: CASSLGQGAYNEQFF.

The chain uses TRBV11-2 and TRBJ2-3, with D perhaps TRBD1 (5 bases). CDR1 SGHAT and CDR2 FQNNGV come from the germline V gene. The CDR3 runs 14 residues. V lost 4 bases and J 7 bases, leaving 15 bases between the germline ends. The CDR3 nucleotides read TGTGCCAGCAGCTGGACACGAGACGGGTATACGCAGTATTTT. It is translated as CASSWTRDGYTQYF.

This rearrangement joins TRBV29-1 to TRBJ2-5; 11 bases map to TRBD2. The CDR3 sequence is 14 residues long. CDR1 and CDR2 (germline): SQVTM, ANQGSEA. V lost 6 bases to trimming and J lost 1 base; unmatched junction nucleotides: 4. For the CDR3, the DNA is TGCAGCGTGGGACTAGCGGATTTCCAAGAGACCCAGTACTTC. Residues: CSVGLADFQETQYF.

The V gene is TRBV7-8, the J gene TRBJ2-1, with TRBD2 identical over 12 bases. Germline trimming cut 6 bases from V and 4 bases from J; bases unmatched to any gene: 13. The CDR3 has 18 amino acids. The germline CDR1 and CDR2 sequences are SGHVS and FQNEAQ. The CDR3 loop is CASRRRQGGTSGYNEQFF. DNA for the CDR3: TGTGCCAGCAGGAGGAGACAAGGGGGGACTAGCGGGTACAATGAGCAGTTCTTC.

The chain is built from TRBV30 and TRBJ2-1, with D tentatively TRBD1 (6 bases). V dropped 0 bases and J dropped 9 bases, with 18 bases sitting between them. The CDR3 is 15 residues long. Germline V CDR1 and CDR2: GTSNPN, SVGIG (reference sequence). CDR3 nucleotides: TGTGCCTGGAGTGTAGGGGCAGGGGCTCTCGGTGAGCAGTTCTTC. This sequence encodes CAWSVGAGALGEQFF.

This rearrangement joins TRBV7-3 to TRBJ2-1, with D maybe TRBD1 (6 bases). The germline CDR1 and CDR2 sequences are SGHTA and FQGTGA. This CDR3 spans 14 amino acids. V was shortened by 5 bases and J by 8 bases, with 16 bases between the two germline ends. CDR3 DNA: TGTGCCAGCAGCCGAGACAGGCCACCGGATGAGCAGTTCTTC. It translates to CASSRDRPPDEQFF.

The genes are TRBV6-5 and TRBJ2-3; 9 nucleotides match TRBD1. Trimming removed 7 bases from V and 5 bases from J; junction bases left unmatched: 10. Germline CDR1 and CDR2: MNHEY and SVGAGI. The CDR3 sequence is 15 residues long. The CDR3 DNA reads TGTGCCAGCACAAGGGCGGGACAGGGTGTAGATACGCAGTATTTT. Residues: CASTRAGQGVDTQYF.